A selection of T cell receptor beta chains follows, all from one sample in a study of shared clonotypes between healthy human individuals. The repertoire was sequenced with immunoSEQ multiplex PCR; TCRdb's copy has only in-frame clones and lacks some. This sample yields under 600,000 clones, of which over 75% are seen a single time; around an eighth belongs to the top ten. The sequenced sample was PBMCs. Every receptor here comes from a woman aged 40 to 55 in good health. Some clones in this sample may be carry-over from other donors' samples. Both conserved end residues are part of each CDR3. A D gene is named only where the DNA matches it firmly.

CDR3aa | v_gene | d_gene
CASSDYLDRSSYEQYF | TRBV5-8 | TRBD1
CASSPTGGREKLFF | TRBV18 | TRBD1
CASRWTGLDTEAFF | TRBV6-1 | TRBD1
CASSVAASGYNEQFF | TRBV9 | TRBD2
CAWIGRRRSEAFF | TRBV30 | NA
CASSLDRSTGELFF | TRBV7-6 | NA
CASSQETWGYNEQFF | TRBV4-3 | NA
CASSLPSHYEQYF | TRBV28 | NA
CASSTTSGPGNEQFF | TRBV11-2 | TRBD2
CASSLLGLANTDTQYF | TRBV9 | TRBD2
CASSLGTGGQETQYF | TRBV5-1 | TRBD1
CASSLVPGSTNEKLFF | TRBV7-8 | NA
CALLGNYNNEQFF | TRBV2 | NA
CASSQVANTGELFF | TRBV11-2 | NA
CASSPGTGPSYEQYF | TRBV18 | TRBD1
CASSKVSGRPGELFF | TRBV21-1 | NA
CASSWGGDSKQETQYF | TRBV7-9 | NA
CASSSFLSSQETQYF | TRBV6-5 | NA
CASRIGTASPTGELFF | TRBV5-1 | TRBD1
CASSLDLADWNEQFF | TRBV5-1 | TRBD2
CAISESKGQGKVEQFF | TRBV10-3 | TRBD1
CASSSTLAGGAGELFF | TRBV7-3 | TRBD2
CASSLASLIETQYF | TRBV5-4 | NA
CASSETDIYGYTF | TRBV25-1 | NA
CASSVGQGGYEQYF | TRBV9 | NA
CASSLGGGRGNEQFF | TRBV11-3 | TRBD2
CAWRRDGNTIYF | TRBV30 | NA
CASSSRRGATYEQYF | TRBV28 | NA
CASSSGDEHGEQYF | TRBV7-9 | NA
CASSPLGQETQYF | TRBV27 | NA
CATSRVYSAGGNTIYF | TRBV15 | NA
CATSRDLTGGGGETQYF | TRBV15 | TRBD1
CASSYSSTGVVDTQYF | TRBV6-5 | NA
CASSLFGAGLNTEAFF | TRBV13 | NA